This is a list of T cell receptor beta chains from one sample in a study of shared clonotypes between healthy human individuals. Clones were sequenced by immunoSEQ multiplex PCR, and TCRdb holds only the in-frame ones, with some missing. The sample holds fewer than 550,000 clones, 60% to 80% seen once. The sequenced sample was PBMCs. The receptors shown here come from a woman aged 40-49 years in good health. Some clones in this sample may be carry-over from other donors' samples. Each CDR3 is given with its conserved first and last residue. The order of the fields is V gene, D gene, clone size, J gene, CDR3 protein, CDR3 DNA. The D gene is left open where the match is weak. Rows may omit the clone size; those that give it use once, few, many or a size class.

TRBV2,-,-,TRBJ1-3,CASRLYSGNTIYF,TGTGCCAGCAGGCTCTACTCTGGAAACACCATATATTTT
TRBV28,-,-,TRBJ2-1,CASSPHRMGVLDEQFF,TGTGCCAGCAGCCCCCACCGGATGGGAGTATTGGATGAGCAGTTCTTC
TRBV5-5,TRBD2,-,TRBJ2-5,CASSLPPGLAEETQYF,TGTGCCAGCAGCTTACCGCCGGGACTAGCGGAGGAGACCCAGTACTTC
TRBV4-3,-,many,TRBJ1-1,CASSQVGSHPTEAFF,TGCGCCAGCAGCCAAGTGGGCAGTCACCCCACTGAAGCTTTCTTT
TRBV9,-,-,TRBJ2-2,CASSVEPGELFF,TGTGCCAGCAGCGTAGAGCCCGGGGAGCTGTTTTTT
TRBV18,-,once,TRBJ1-5,CASSPFQPQHF,TGTGCCAGCTCACCATTTCAGCCCCAGCATTTT
TRBV23-1,TRBD1,-,TRBJ1-5,CASSNRQGGQPQHF,TGCGCCAGCAGTAATCGACAGGGCGGTCAGCCCCAGCATTTT
TRBV6-5,-,-,TRBJ1-2,CASSYPQVSYTF,TGTGCCAGCAGTTACCCACAGGTCTCCTACACCTTC
TRBV6-5,-,-,TRBJ1-1,CASSPTDTEAFF,TGTGCCAGCAGTCCGACAGACACTGAAGCTTTCTTT
TRBV5-1,-,-,TRBJ2-2,CASSLIESTRELFF,TGCGCCAGCAGCTTGATCGAGAGCACCCGGGAGCTGTTTTTT
TRBV5-1,-,-,TRBJ1-1,CASSLGADQGAFF,TGCGCCAGCAGCTTGGGTGCGGACCAGGGAGCTTTCTTT
TRBV6-1,-,medium-sized,TRBJ2-2,CASSLLGDTGELFF,TGTGCCAGCAGTCTTTTGGGGGACACCGGGGAGCTGTTTTTT